This T cell receptor (beta chain) was captured in a study of cytomegalovirus exposure and HLA in healthy donors. Study at large: Earlier sequencing of 150 million to 200 million T cells yielded nearly 120 million unique TCR beta sequences.

Trimming shortened V by 7 bases and J by 10 bases, and 17 bases separated the two germline ends. The CDR3 has 13 amino acids. CDR1 is LNHDA, CDR2 SQIVND, per germline (reference sequence). Study results and limitations: Later on, a genetic analysis was performed. It linked a missense variant in DCLRE1C with V- and J-gene trimming of TCR beta.

Researchers ran the PCR with 60 Vbeta and 13 Jbeta primers. Assay: immunoSEQ multiplex PCR; the TCRdb copy retains only in-frame clones and omits some. The repertoire holds about 140,000 clones, with approximately 67% as singletons. Comment on this clone: Its antigen remains unknown.

The genes are TRBV19 and TRBJ2-1, with TRBD2 as a possible D gene (6 bases). The TCR sequence derives from a woman aged 55-69 years in good health and CMV-seronegative. The sequencing sample was made of PBMCs. CDR3 sequence: CASINTRRGEQFF. The DNA for the CDR3 is TGTGCCAGTATTAATACTCGGCGGGGAGAGCAGTTCTTC. The whole variable domain, filled in from reference TRBV19 and TRBJ2-1, reads DGGITQSPKYLFRKEGQNVTLSCEQNLNHDAMYWYRQDPGQGLRLIYYSQIVNDFQKGDIAEGYSVSREKKESFPLTVTSAQKNPTAFYLCASINTRRGEQFFGPGTRLTVL.